This entry describes one T cell receptor beta chain. What it recognizes is unknown. Assay used: immunoSEQ multiplex PCR; TCRdb lists only in-frame clones, some missing. The sample contains 100,000 to 150,000 clones, 70% to 90% of which appear only once. The sample comes from a study of cytotoxic CD8 clonotypes in ibrutinib-treated CLL. Turning to the study itself: Responses comprised about 24 partial and 2 complete; at median around 70 months, approximately 14 remained remitted and about twelve progressed. Study findings and constraints: The study found public clonotypes uncommon, contracting or stable on treatment.

Germline V gives CDR1 MDHEN, CDR2 SYDVKM. This CDR3 is built from 12 residues. The J segment lost 7 bases and the V segment lost 6 bases, leaving 5 bases of the junction unmatched. Sequencing used PBMCs, obtained after 24 months of ibrutinib treatment. The chain links TRBV28 to TRBJ1-2; TRBD1 matches 7 bases. The clonotype originates from a human donor with chronic lymphocytic leukemia. This chain's CDR3 is CASSRQGVGYTF. DNA for the CDR3: TGTGCCAGCAGCCGACAGGGAGTTGGCTACACCTTC.